This TCR beta chain originates from a study of cytomegalovirus exposure and HLA in healthy donors. Findings of the study overall: Presence/absence analyses supposed approximately even sequencing depth among donors.

The CDR3 has 13 residues. Germline values: CDR1 SGHTA, CDR2 FQGTGA. The PCR employed 60 Vbeta primers together with 13 Jbeta primers. Sequenced by immunoSEQ multiplex PCR; TCRdb stores in-frame clones only, minus some. This repertoire shows 100,000 to 150,000 clones, about three quarters found once; its top ten account for under 3%. Comments on this clone: Its antigen is still unknown.

Sequencing input: PBMCs. This sequence joins TRBV7-3 and TRBJ2-5, with 7 nucleotides matching TRBD1. The better agreement between TRBJ2-7 and the DNA end casts doubt on the J call. This clonotype originated in a woman aged 55-70 years in good health and CMV-seropositive. CDR3 bases: TGTGCCAGCAGCCGACAGGGTCAAGACGAGCAGTACTTC. It specifies CASSRQGQDEQYF.